These 8 T cell receptor beta chains were all obtained from the same sample, sequenced in a study of blood T cells in healthy people across ages. A second PCR of about 6 to 12 cycles used a sample-barcoded 5' primer and a J-beta primer mix. From the 5' RACE reads, TCRdb called clonotypes with MiXCR, one entry per CDR3 protein. The profile covers roughly 2 million distinct CDR3 sequences, with approximately 50% appearing a single time and approximately 2.1% taken by the ten largest. The sequenced sample was blood. Receptor source: a woman aged 35 to 49 in good health.

The chain recombines TRBV6-5 with TRBJ2-5; 11 positions match TRBD1. The CDR3 sequence is 15 residues long. In germline, CDR1 is MNHEY, CDR2 SVGAGI. V shed 6 bases and J 4 bases; nucleotides not matched to a gene: 7. CDR3 nucleotides: TGTGCCAGCAGCACCTCCGGGACAGGGGGAGAGACCCAGTACTTC. Its protein is CASSTSGTGGETQYF.

This chain connects TRBV7-9 to TRBJ1-2; D may be TRBD1 (6 bases). V was trimmed by 0 bases and J by 5 bases, leaving 19 bases between them. This CDR3 has 17 residues. CDR1 SEHNR and CDR2 FQNEAQ come from the germline V gene (reference sequence). The DNA of the CDR3 is TGTGCCAGCAGCTTAGCGTGGGGGCAGGCGTCATCATATGGCTACACCTTC. Residues: CASSLAWGQASSYGYTF.

On this clonotype: A junction boundary mismatches the germline segment, possibly from a read error. The chain employs TRBV28 and TRBJ1-4; 7 bases align to TRBD1. CDR3 length equals 14 residues. CDR1 MDHEN and CDR2 SYDVKM come from the germline V gene. CDR3: CANTPGGLNEELFF. The DNA of the CDR3 is TGTGCCAACACCCCAGGGGGACTTAATGAAGAACTGTTTTTT.

The chain employs TRBV5-1 and TRBJ2-7, with D perhaps TRBD1 or TRBD2 (5 bases each). This CDR3 has 14 amino acids. Germline CDR1 SGHRS, CDR2 YFSETQ. V lost 1 base and J 5 bases, leaving 13 bases between the germline ends. The CDR3 region is CASSLQTRDDEQYF. CDR3 sequence (DNA): TGCGCCAGCAGCTTGCAGACCAGGGACGACGAGCAGTACTTC.

The chain recombines TRBV18 with TRBJ2-3; D is uncertain. Trimming pared 0 bases from V and 1 base from J, leaving 14 bases between. Germline values: CDR1 KGHSH, CDR2 LQKENI. The CDR3 is made up of 17 amino acids. CDR3 nucleotides: TGTGCCAGCTCACCACCGGCGAAAGCATATGGCACAGATACGCAGTATTTT. Its protein is CASSPPAKAYGTDTQYF.

The rearrangement joins TRBV6-5 to TRBJ2-7, with D perhaps TRBD2 (5 bases). This CDR3 region has 12 residues. The germline V gene encodes CDR1 MNHEY and CDR2 SVGAGI. V was shortened by 10 bases and J by 2 bases, with 12 bases between the two germline ends. Written as DNA, the CDR3 is TGTGCCACCTACGACGGGACCTACGAGCAGTACTTC. This encodes CATYDGTYEQYF.

This clonotype showed up just a few times. The J gene is TRBJ2-5, the V gene TRBV4-3; D is possibly TRBD1 or TRBD2 (6 bases each). V shed 0 bases and J shed 5 bases, with 16 bases lying between them. Germline V gives CDR1 LGHNA, CDR2 YSLEER. The CDR3 consists of 16 residues. CDR3 in amino acids: CASSQDTGAGWETQYF. CDR3 coding DNA: TGCGCCAGCAGCCAAGATACGGGGGCAGGGTGGGAGACCCAGTACTTC.

CDR3 region: CASSLAPADEKLFF. The DNA of the CDR3 is TGTGCCAGCAGCTTAGCACCAGCGGATGAAAAACTGTTTTTT. The chain links TRBV13 to TRBJ1-4; D is ambiguous. Trimming shortened V by 1 base and J by 6 bases, and 9 bases separated the two germline ends. Germline assignment: CDR1 PRHDT and CDR2 FYEKMQ (reference sequence). The CDR3 is 14 amino acids.